This T cell receptor (beta chain) is drawn from a study of tumor-infiltrating lymphocytes in primary liver carcinoma. Per the germline V gene, CDR1 is MDHEN and CDR2 is SYDVKM. V lost 5 bases and J 7 bases, leaving 14 bases between the germline ends. The CDR3 is 14 residues long. Study observations and caveats: Roughly 7.5-24% of top clones, and no more, occurred in all five tumor regions. Top-250-clone fractions were significantly higher in tumors than in blood (p = 0.039).

As concerns this clonotype: The antigen remains unidentified. A read error may explain this, as a much larger clone is one base away.

Joint extraction of RNA and DNA used roughly 20-33 mg of bulk tissue that was unsorted. Patients diagnosed with primary liver carcinoma received treatment through surgical resection. With a constant-region primer, TCR beta cDNA was made from 450 to 550 ng of total RNA. ARM-PCR, slightly modified, supplied the TCR beta libraries through three nested multiplex PCR rounds. With TRBV1-TRBV30 forward primers and a C-beta reverse primer, the first two PCR rounds were run for 9 to 10 cycles each. TCRdb ran MiXCR on the multiplex PCR reads and lists one entry per CDR3 protein. Of 55,000 to 70,000 distinct CDR3 sequences listed, about three quarters were seen once; the top ten hold roughly three fifths.

The source material was liver tumor tissue from sampling region 2. Subset indicated: tumor region T2, inferior pole. This clonotype was obtained from a man in his forties with primary liver carcinoma and hepatitis B virus infection. This rearrangement joins TRBV28 to TRBJ2-2; D is perhaps TRBD1 or TRBD2 (5 bases each). The CDR3 reads CASSLAGRVGELFF. CDR3 DNA: TGTGCCAGCAGTCTCGCGGGCAGGGTCGGGGAGCTGTTTTTT.